Below, 23 T cell receptor beta chains from the same sample are listed, as sequenced in a study of CD8 T cells in Susac syndrome. With random hexamers, 0.5 to 1 ug RNA was reverse transcribed. TCRdb recomputed calls from the immunoSEQ multiplex PCR reads with MiXCR, one row per CDR3 protein. The sample lists about 120,000 distinct CDR3 sequences; more than 90% were seen once. Sequencing was performed on CD8+ T cells from PBMCs. These receptor sequences come from a human donor with Susac syndrome.

V gene TRBV3-1 combines with J gene TRBJ2-7; 7 bases line up with TRBD2. Germline CDR1 is LGHDT and CDR2 is YNNKEL (reference sequence). The CDR3 is 14 amino acids. V lost 5 bases and J lost 3; bases outside the gene matches: 7. The CDR3 sequence is CASSGSREDYEQYF. The CDR3 nucleotides are TGTGCCAGCAGCGGCTCCCGGGAGGACTACGAGCAGTACTTC.

The V and J genes are TRBV6-4 and TRBJ2-1, with 8 bases that match TRBD2. Germline V lookup: CDR1 MRHNA, CDR2 SNTAGT. J was trimmed by 8 bases and V by 0 bases; bases with no gene match: 6. This CDR3 is built from 15 residues. For the CDR3, the DNA is TGTGCCAGCAGTGACTCGACGACTAGCGTTGATGAGCAGTTCTTC. This sequence encodes CASSDSTTSVDEQFF.

The chain couples TRBV5-1 to TRBJ2-7, with a possible D match to TRBD2 (7 bases). Germline lookup yields CDR1 SGHRS and CDR2 YFSETQ. V lost 3 bases and J lost 3, with 13 bases in between. The CDR3 runs to 14 residues. CDR3 residues: CASSWRGGYYEQYF. DNA of the CDR3: TGCGCCAGCAGCTGGAGGGGGGGATACTACGAGCAGTACTTC.

The gene calls are TRBV27 and TRBJ1-5, with a weak D call TRBD1 (5 bases). The CDR3 length is 14 residues. Trimming took off 4 bases at V and 1 base at J, with 8 bases between the two ends. Germline assignment: CDR1 MNHEY and CDR2 SMNVEV (reference sequence). CDR3: CASSSRGSNQPQHF. In DNA form, the CDR3 reads TGTGCCAGCAGTTCCCGGGGGAGCAATCAGCCCCAGCATTTT.

This clonotype was recorded once. The rearrangement uses TRBV4-3 and TRBJ2-1, with a possible D match to TRBD2 (5 bases). Between the trimmed V and J ends, which lost 3 bases and 10 bases, there was a span of 7 bases. Germline V lookup: CDR1 LGHNA, CDR2 YSLEER. The CDR3 consists of 11 residues. DNA for the CDR3: TGCGCCAGCAGCCAGAGCGGAGAGCAGTTCTTC. Encoded protein: CASSQSGEQFF.

The V and J genes are TRBV6-5 and TRBJ1-4; no clear D. CDR3 length: 13 residues. Germline lookup yields CDR1 MNHEY and CDR2 SVGAGI. The V gene lost 10 bases and the J gene lost 5 bases, with 14 bases spanning the gap. The CDR3 nucleotides are TGTGCCACCGCGGACGGGAGCAATGAAAAACTGTTTTTT. Its protein is CATADGSNEKLFF.

The gene calls are TRBV12-5 and TRBJ1-1, with 10 bases that match TRBD1. V gave up 5 bases and J gave up 3 bases; unmatched junction bases: 6. The CDR3 loop spans 15 amino acids. CDR1 and CDR2 (germline): LGHNT, FRNRAP. CDR3: CASGTTGTGDTEAFF. The CDR3 DNA follows: TGTGCTAGTGGTACCACCGGGACAGGGGACACTGAAGCTTTCTTT.

This clonotype appeared a single time. The chain has TRBV7-3 and TRBJ2-3; D could derive from TRBD1 or TRBD2 (5 bases each). CDR3 length: 15 residues. Germline V gene sequence: CDR1 SGHTA, CDR2 FQGTGA. Trimming removed 5 bases from V and 0 bases from J, with 12 bases in between. DNA for the CDR3: TGTGCCAGCAGCCCCGAGGGGCGTAGCACAGATACGCAGTATTTT. This codes for CASSPEGRSTDTQYF.

The J gene is TRBJ2-7, the V gene TRBV12-3 or TRBV12-4; D call uncertain. The CDR3 sequence is 14 residues long. V shed 0 bases and J shed 2 bases, with 8 bases lying between them. As DNA, the CDR3 is TGTGCCAGCAGTTTAGCAGGGTTAACCTACGAGCAGTACTTC. Translating it yields CASSLAGLTYEQYF.

This rearrangement joins TRBV7-2 to TRBJ2-5, with TRBD2 identical over 7 bases. CDR1 SGHTA and CDR2 FQGNSA come from the germline V gene. V lost 5 bases, J lost 7 bases, and 16 bases stayed unmatched. The CDR3 consists of 16 residues. The CDR3 reads CASSKGSGGGPGTQYF. The CDR3 coding sequence is TGTGCCAGCAGCAAGGGTAGTGGGGGAGGGCCTGGGACCCAGTACTTC.

This clonotype was recorded once. The rearrangement joins TRBV5-1 to TRBJ2-5; D not certain. Germline CDR1 SGHRS, CDR2 YFSETQ. Trimming left V 0 bases short and J 5 bases short, with 11 bases between. The CDR3 sequence is 14 residues long. The CDR3 loop reads CASSLDSKKETQYF. The CDR3 coding sequence is TGCGCCAGCAGCTTGGATTCGAAAAAGGAGACCCAGTACTTC.

The genes are TRBV20-1 and TRBJ1-2, with D unclear. Germline V lookup: CDR1 DFQATT, CDR2 SNEGSKA (reference sequence). Trimming removed 3 bases at V and 8 bases at J, with 19 bases between. The CDR3 is made up of 14 amino acids. CDR3 sequence (DNA): TGCAGTGCTAGGGGATACCGGGCTTCGGTGGGCTACACCTTC. This translates into CSARGYRASVGYTF.

The chain uses TRBV4-2 and TRBJ2-1; D is possibly TRBD2 (5 bases). CDR1 and CDR2 (germline): LGHNA, YNFKEQ. The V end was cut by 0 bases, the J end by 9 bases, with 15 bases between. The CDR3 has 15 residues. The CDR3 is CASSQDLLVRPEQFF. DNA for the CDR3: TGTGCCAGCAGCCAAGATCTACTAGTTAGACCTGAGCAGTTCTTC.

V and J are TRBV15 and TRBJ2-7; the match to TRBD2 covers 7 bases. J gave up 5 bases and V 0 bases, and 7 bases lay outside the gene matches. Looked up from germline, CDR1 is LNHNV and CDR2 is YYDKDF (reference sequence). This CDR3 has 15 amino acids. The CDR3 coding sequence is TGTGCCACCAGCAGAGATCGAGGGGAGGGGAACGAGCAGTACTTC. Amino acid sequence: CATSRDRGEGNEQYF. Variable domain in full (rest from reference TRBV15 and TRBJ2-7): DAMVIQNPRYQVTQFGKPVTLSCSQTLNHNVMYWYQQKSSQAPKLLFHYYDKDFNNEADTPDNFQSRRPNTSFCFLDIRSPGLGDTAMYLCATSRDRGEGNEQYFGPGTRLTVT.

The rearrangement uses TRBV6-5 and TRBJ2-7; 9 bases match TRBD1. J gave up 4 bases and V 0 bases, and 1 base lay outside the gene matches. The CDR3 runs 14 residues. CDR1 and CDR2 from the germline V gene are MNHEY and SVGAGI. This CDR3 is CASSYSDRGYEQYF. The CDR3 DNA sequence: TGTGCCAGCAGTTACTCGGACAGGGGTTACGAGCAGTACTTC.

J is TRBJ2-5 and V is TRBV4-1; 10 bases fit TRBD2. This CDR3 is 17 amino acids long. Germline V CDR1 and CDR2: MGHRA, YSYEKL. With V trimmed by 0 bases and J by 5 bases, 9 bases remained unmatched. CDR3 sequence (DNA): TGCGCCAGCAGCCAAGAACCTAGCGGGAGTGAAGGGGAGACCCAGTACTTC. It encodes CASSQEPSGSEGETQYF.

The chain is built from TRBV6-4 and TRBJ2-3; 8 nucleotides line up with TRBD2. The J segment lost 1 base and the V segment lost 2 bases, leaving 2 bases of the junction unmatched. The CDR3 contains 15 residues. In germline, CDR1 is MRHNA, CDR2 SNTAGT. The CDR3 reads CASSDRGGGTDTQYF. CDR3 DNA sequence: TGTGCCAGCAGTGACCGGGGGGGCGGCACAGATACGCAGTATTTT.

The J gene is TRBJ2-7, the V gene TRBV7-9, with D perhaps matching TRBD2 (5 bases). CDR3 size: 14 residues. The V end lost 5 bases, the J end lost 2 bases, and 13 bases lay between the germline ends. The germline gives CDR1 SEHNR, CDR2 FQNEAQ (reference sequence). CDR3 nucleotides: TGTGCCAGCAGCCCCTGGACTGAGACCTACGAGCAGTACTTC. The encoded protein is CASSPWTETYEQYF.

The chain combines TRBV29-1 with TRBJ2-1; D is possibly TRBD2 (5 bases). V was clipped by 4 bases and J by 7 bases, with 14 bases between them. Per germline, CDR1 SQVTM and CDR2 ANQGSEA. The CDR3 is 13 residues long. Here the CDR3 reads CSVGGLLGNEQFF. In nucleotides, the CDR3 is TGCAGCGTTGGAGGGCTTCTGGGGAATGAGCAGTTCTTC.

This chain joins TRBV2 and TRBJ2-3; TRBD1 aligns across 10 bases. With 6 bases clipped from V and 2 bases from J, the junction kept 5 bases outside the gene matches. The CDR3 runs to 15 residues. CDR1 and CDR2 (germline): SNHLY, FYNNEI. The CDR3 sequence is CASREDRGVTDTQYF. The DNA of the CDR3 is TGTGCCAGCAGAGAGGACAGGGGGGTCACAGATACGCAGTATTTT.

The genes are TRBV9 and TRBJ1-1; no reliable D call. The V end was cut by 0 bases, the J end by 0 bases, with 12 bases between. Germline V gene sequence: CDR1 SGDLS, CDR2 YYNGEE. This CDR3 is 16 amino acids long. DNA for the CDR3: TGTGCCAGCAGCGTAGCAGATTGGATCATGAACACTGAAGCTTTCTTT. Amino acid sequence: CASSVADWIMNTEAFF.

The gene calls are TRBV20-1 and TRBJ2-2, with TRBD2 matching 14 bases. Germline V lookup: CDR1 DFQATT, CDR2 SNEGSKA (reference sequence). Trimming removed 5 bases from V and 6 bases from J; junction bases left unmatched: 8. CDR3 length: 16 residues. DNA of the CDR3: TGCAGTGCTGGGACTAGCGGGAGTTTAGGCGCCGGGGAGCTGTTTTTT. Residues: CSAGTSGSLGAGELFF.

The rearrangement joins TRBV20-1 to TRBJ2-2, with D perhaps TRBD2 (7 bases). The CDR3 length is 15 residues. Per germline, CDR1 DFQATT and CDR2 SNEGSKA (reference sequence). Trimming stripped 5 bases from V and 2 bases from J, with 15 bases between. As DNA, the CDR3 is TGCAGTGCTGGGGGGGCTAGCGTAAACACCGGGGAGCTGTTTTTT. It is translated as CSAGGASVNTGELFF.